This T cell receptor beta chain was identified during a study of vaccination effects on CD4 cells after COVID-19. Across the whole study: Everyone in the study got two shots of either the BNT162b2 or mRNA-1273 vaccine.

Notes on the study in general: Convalescent patients numbered few in the study; early post-infection timepoints were missing entirely.

When less than 11 days of culture had elapsed, CD4+ T cells were isolated. In the vaccine recipients, nucleocapsid antibodies were negative and there was no prior SARS-CoV-2 infection. Cultures got half-medium changes with IL-2 on days 3 and 7. In regard to this clone: What it binds is unknown.

Trimming cost V 2 bases and J 8 bases, with 12 bases left between them. Germline V CDR1 and CDR2: LNHDA, SQIVND (reference sequence). CDR3 length equals 13 residues. The data were produced by immunoSEQ multiplex PCR, yet TCRdb's version contains in-frame clones alone and is incomplete. The sample shows approximately 31,000 clones, around three quarters of them seen only once. The V and J genes are TRBV19 and TRBJ1-2, with a weak D call TRBD1 (6 bases). The receptor's source is a human donor who received a COVID-19 vaccine. The material sequenced was CD4+ T cells from PBMCs cultured without peptide, taken before COVID-19 vaccination. The CDR3 sequence: CASSIPGEKGYTF. For the CDR3, the DNA is TGTGCCAGTAGTATACCAGGGGAGAAGGGCTACACCTTC.